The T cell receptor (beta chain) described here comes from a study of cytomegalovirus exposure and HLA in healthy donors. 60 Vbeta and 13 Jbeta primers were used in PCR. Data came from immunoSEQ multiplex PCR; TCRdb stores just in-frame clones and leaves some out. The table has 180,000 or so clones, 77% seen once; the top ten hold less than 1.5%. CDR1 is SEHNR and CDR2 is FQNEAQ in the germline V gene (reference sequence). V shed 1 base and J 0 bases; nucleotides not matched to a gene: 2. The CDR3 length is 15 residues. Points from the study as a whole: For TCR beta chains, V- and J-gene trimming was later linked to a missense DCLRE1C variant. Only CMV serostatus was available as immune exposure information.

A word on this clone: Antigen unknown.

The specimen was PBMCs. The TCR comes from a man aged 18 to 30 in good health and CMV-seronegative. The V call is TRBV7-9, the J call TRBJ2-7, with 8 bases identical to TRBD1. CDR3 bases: TGTGCCAGCAGCTTAGTGGGACAGGCCTCCTACGAGCAGTACTTC. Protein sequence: CASSLVGQASYEQYF.